The source of this T cell receptor (beta chain) is a study of control samples from healthy donors and cancer patients. Using immunoSEQ multiplex PCR, the repertoire was profiled, and TCRdb retains in-frame clones only, with some absent. The sample lists over 100,000 clones, over 75% occurring once. Germline V gene data show CDR1 as LNHNV and CDR2 as YYDKDF (reference sequence). V shed 4 bases and J shed 3 bases, with 9 bases lying between them. This CDR3 is 13 amino acids long. The sample consisted of blood. The chain combines TRBV15 with TRBJ2-5; no definite D call. The clonotype was recovered from a man aged 45-65 years in good health. The CDR3 sequence is CATSIRSEETQYF. The CDR3 coding sequence is TGTGCCACCAGCATCCGGTCAGAAGAGACCCAGTACTTC.